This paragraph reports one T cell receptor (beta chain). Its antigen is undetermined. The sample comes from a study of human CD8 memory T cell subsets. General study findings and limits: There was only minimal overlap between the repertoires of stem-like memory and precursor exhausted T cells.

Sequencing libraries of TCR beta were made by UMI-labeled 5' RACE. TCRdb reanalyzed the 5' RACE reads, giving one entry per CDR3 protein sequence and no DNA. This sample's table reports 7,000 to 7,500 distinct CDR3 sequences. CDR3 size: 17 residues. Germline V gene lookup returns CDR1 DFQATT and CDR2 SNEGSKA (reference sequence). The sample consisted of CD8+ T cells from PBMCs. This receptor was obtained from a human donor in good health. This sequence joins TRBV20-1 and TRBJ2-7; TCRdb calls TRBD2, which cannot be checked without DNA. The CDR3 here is CSAREGGGLSFTYEQYF.